This TCR beta chain was recorded in a study of blood T cell repertoires in COVID-19. Whole-study context: Collection of acute and convalescent COVID-19 samples took place in the United States, Italy and Spain. T cells, B-cell-depleted T cells, or PBMCs provided the cDNA or gDNA that served as material.

The CDR3 has 15 amino acids. Germline-derived CDR1 and CDR2 are SGHRS and YFSETQ. V was pared by 4 bases and J by 0 bases, with 14 bases between. Original methodology: Reference gene primer amplification gave estimated nucleated cell counts. The assay was immunoSEQ multiplex PCR, and TCRdb's table has in-frame clones only and misses some. The DNA was the basis for D and trimming; V, J and clone size are from that table. Of fewer than 350,000 clones in the sample, roughly 85% were seen once. The sequenced material came from peripheral blood. The chain links TRBV5-1 to TRBJ2-7; D perhaps matches TRBD1 (5 bases). The TCR was taken from a human donor in a cohort sampled during active COVID-19. The CDR3 nucleotides read TGCGCCAGCAGCCTACAGGCTTCCAGCTCCTACGAGCAGTACTTC. Its protein is CASSLQASSSYEQYF.